A selection of T cell receptor beta chains follows, all from one sample in a study of T cell responses to AZD1222 COVID-19 vaccine. Measured with immunoSEQ multiplex PCR; TCRdb has only the in-frame clones, and not every one. The table records approximately 120,000 clones, around nine tenths of them present only once. The source material was peripheral blood, sampled on day 0 of AZD1222 vaccination. The receptors here all came from an adult in good health. The CDR3 runs from the conserved cysteine through the conserved F or W. Each record gives: clone size, D gene, J gene, V gene, CDR3 protein, CDR3 DNA. D genes are given only for firm matches. Part of the rows lack a size; the others show once, few, many or a class for expanded clones.

size: .
D: TRBD1
J: TRBJ1-4
V: TRBV19
CDR3: CASSGGQGTNEKLFF
DNA: TGTGCCAGTAGTGGGGGACAGGGTACTAATGAAAAACTGTTTTTT

size: few
D: TRBD1
J: TRBJ2-7
V: TRBV5-1
CDR3: CASSSPGQGYEQYF
DNA: TGCGCCAGCAGTTCTCCGGGACAGGGATACGAGCAGTACTTC

size: .
D: .
J: TRBJ2-3
V: TRBV2
CDR3: CASSEGVRGADTQYF
DNA: TGTGCCAGCAGTGAAGGGGTGAGGGGCGCAGATACGCAGTATTTT

size: .
D: TRBD1
J: TRBJ1-1
V: TRBV19
CDR3: CASSITGVNTEAFF
DNA: TGTGCCAGTAGTATAACAGGGGTGAACACTGAAGCTTTCTTT

size: few
D: .
J: TRBJ2-3
V: TRBV29-1
CDR3: CSVRVADTQYF
DNA: TGCAGCGTCCGGGTAGCAGATACGCAGTATTTT

size: .
D: TRBD1
J: TRBJ2-5
V: TRBV4-1
CDR3: CASSQGPDRADTQETQYF
DNA: TGCGCCAGCAGCCAAGGGCCAGACAGGGCCGATACTCAAGAGACCCAGTACTTC

size: few
D: TRBD1
J: TRBJ1-3
V: TRBV19
CDR3: CASSSPSRGLVGNTIYF
DNA: TGTGCCAGTAGTTCCCCATCCAGGGGGCTCGTTGGAAACACCATATATTTT

size: .
D: TRBD2
J: TRBJ2-1
V: TRBV7-3
CDR3: CASSSQGLAALNEQFF
DNA: TGTGCCAGCAGCTCCCAGGGACTAGCGGCCTTGAATGAGCAGTTCTTC

size: .
D: .
J: TRBJ2-7
V: TRBV12-2
CDR3: CASRLSIAGGPSSYEQYF
DNA: TGTGCAAGTCGCTTAAGTATAGCGGGGGGACCGAGCTCCTACGAGCAGTACTTC

size: few
D: .
J: TRBJ1-1
V: TRBV9
CDR3: CASSAHGVNTEAFF
DNA: TGTGCCAGCAGCGCCCACGGGGTGAACACTGAAGCTTTCTTT

size: .
D: .
J: TRBJ1-5
V: TRBV28
CDR3: CASSGRGNQPQHF
DNA: TGTGCCAGCAGTGGTCGGGGCAATCAGCCCCAGCATTTT

size: .
D: .
J: TRBJ1-1
V: TRBV12-5
CDR3: CASGGFVNTEAFF
DNA: TGTGCTAGTGGTGGGTTTGTGAACACTGAAGCTTTCTTT

size: .
D: .
J: TRBJ2-7
V: TRBV6-2/TRBV6-3
CDR3: CASSSPRAGPRSSYEQYF
DNA: TGTGCCAGCAGTTCCCCAAGGGCAGGTCCGAGGAGCTCCTACGAGCAGTACTTC

size: .
D: TRBD2
J: TRBJ2-5
V: TRBV3-1/TRBV3-2
CDR3: CASSLRGGQETQYF
DNA: TGTGCCAGCAGCCTACGGGGGGGGCAGGAGACCCAGTACTTC

size: few
D: .
J: TRBJ1-2
V: TRBV11-2
CDR3: CASSLETLKNYHGYTF
DNA: TGTGCCAGCAGCTTAGAGACCCTTAAGAATTACCATGGCTACACCTTC

size: few
D: .
J: TRBJ2-2
V: TRBV2
CDR3: CASSEQTAGELFF
DNA: TGTGCCAGCAGTGAACAGACCGCCGGGGAGCTGTTTTTT

size: .
D: .
J: TRBJ1-1
V: TRBV28
CDR3: CASSSPPHPNTEAFF
DNA: TGTGCCAGCAGTTCGCCGCCACACCCGAACACTGAAGCTTTCTTT

size: .
D: .
J: TRBJ1-1
V: TRBV24-1
CDR3: CATSSGLRTEAFF
DNA: TGTGCCACCAGTTCTGGGCTTCGCACTGAAGCTTTCTTT

size: .
D: TRBD2
J: TRBJ2-3
V: TRBV7-2
CDR3: CASSLIGRGGTTDTQYF
DNA: TGTGCCAGCAGCTTAATCGGGCGGGGGGGCACCACAGATACGCAGTATTTT

size: .
D: .
J: TRBJ2-7
V: TRBV6-5
CDR3: CASSYTPPGYSYEQYF
DNA: TGTGCCAGCAGTTACACCCCTCCGGGATACTCCTACGAGCAGTACTTC

size: .
D: .
J: TRBJ1-1
V: TRBV5-6
CDR3: CASSFIRGPEAFF
DNA: TGTGCCAGCAGCTTCATCAGGGGTCCTGAAGCTTTCTTT

size: once
D: TRBD1
J: TRBJ2-1
V: TRBV29-1
CDR3: CSVHAGTGSKQFF
DNA: TGCAGCGTTCACGCCGGGACAGGGTCGAAGCAGTTCTTC

size: .
D: .
J: TRBJ1-1
V: TRBV3-1/TRBV3-2
CDR3: CASSQGWLGTEAFF
DNA: TGTGCCAGCAGCCAAGGGTGGTTGGGCACTGAAGCTTTCTTT

size: few
D: TRBD1
J: TRBJ1-4
V: TRBV10-2
CDR3: CASSPGQGLMTNEKLFF
DNA: TGCGCCAGCAGCCCGGGACAGGGGCTTATGACTAATGAAAAACTGTTTTTT

size: .
D: .
J: TRBJ1-1
V: TRBV19
CDR3: CASSRDSADTEAFF
DNA: TGTGCCAGTAGTAGGGACTCCGCGGACACTGAAGCTTTCTTT

size: .
D: .
J: TRBJ1-1
V: TRBV24-1
CDR3: CATTAGTNTEAFF
DNA: TGTGCCACCACGGCGGGAACCAACACTGAAGCTTTCTTT

size: once
D: .
J: TRBJ2-6
V: TRBV5-1
CDR3: CASSGLGANVLTF
DNA: TGCGCCAGCAGCGGACTTGGGGCCAACGTCCTGACTTTC

size: few
D: .
J: TRBJ2-5
V: TRBV28
CDR3: CASSPTLQGQETQYF
DNA: TGTGCCAGCAGTCCGACGCTCCAGGGGCAAGAGACCCAGTACTTC

size: .
D: TRBD1
J: TRBJ2-5
V: TRBV7-9
CDR3: CASSWDRGPQETQYF
DNA: TGTGCCAGCAGCTGGGACAGGGGGCCCCAAGAGACCCAGTACTTC

size: .
D: TRBD2
J: TRBJ2-1
V: TRBV10-3
CDR3: CAISPNSGGNNEQFF
DNA: TGTGCCATCAGTCCCAACAGCGGGGGAAACAATGAGCAGTTCTTC

size: .
D: .
J: TRBJ1-2
V: TRBV19
CDR3: CAASEGGGNYGYTF
DNA: TGTGCCGCCTCGGAAGGGGGTGGTAACTATGGCTACACCTTC

size: .
D: TRBD1
J: TRBJ1-1
V: TRBV28
CDR3: CASTPDTGGTEAFF
DNA: TGTGCCAGCACTCCGGACACAGGGGGCACTGAAGCTTTCTTT

size: .
D: .
J: TRBJ1-4
V: TRBV23-1
CDR3: CASSQYHVREGSEKLFF
DNA: TGCGCCAGCAGTCAATACCACGTCCGGGAGGGGAGTGAAAAACTGTTTTTT

size: .
D: TRBD1
J: TRBJ2-3
V: TRBV7-8
CDR3: CASNRDSSTDTQYF
DNA: TGTGCCAGCAACCGGGACAGTAGCACAGATACGCAGTATTTT